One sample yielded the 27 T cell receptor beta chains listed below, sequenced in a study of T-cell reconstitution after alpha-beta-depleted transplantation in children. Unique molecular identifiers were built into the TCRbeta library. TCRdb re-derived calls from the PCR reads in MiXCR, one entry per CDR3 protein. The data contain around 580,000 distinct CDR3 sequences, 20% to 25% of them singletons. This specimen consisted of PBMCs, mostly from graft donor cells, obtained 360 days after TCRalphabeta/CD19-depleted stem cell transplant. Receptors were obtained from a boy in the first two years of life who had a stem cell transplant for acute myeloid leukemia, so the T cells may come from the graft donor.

CDR3 DNA: TGTGCCATCAGTGAGGGACTAGCGGGGGGTGAGCAGTTCTTC. Translated: CAISEGLAGGEQFF. This chain uses TRBV10-3 with TRBJ2-1; 14 nucleotides line up with TRBD2. CDR3 length: 14 amino acids. Trimming cost V 2 bases and J 9 bases; bases outside gene matches: 0. Germline V gene sequence: CDR1 ENHRY, CDR2 SYGVKD.

The CDR3 DNA is TGTGCCAGCAGCCCTTCCCGTGGGGCTAGCGGTTCGCCCTTCAATGAGCAGTTCTTC. It encodes CASSPSRGASGSPFNEQFF. The chain joins TRBV11-2 to TRBJ2-1; 7 nucleotides align to TRBD2. The CDR3 runs to 19 residues. The germline gives CDR1 SGHAT, CDR2 FQNNGV. V lost 5 bases and J lost 6; bases outside the gene matches: 22.

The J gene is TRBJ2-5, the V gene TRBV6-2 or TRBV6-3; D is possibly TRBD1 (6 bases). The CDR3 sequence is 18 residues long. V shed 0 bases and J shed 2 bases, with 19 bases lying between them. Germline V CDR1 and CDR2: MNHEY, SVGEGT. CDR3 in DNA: TGTGCCAGCAGTTACTCACCTAGGACAGCACGGCGGCAAGAGACCCAGTACTTC. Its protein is CASSYSPRTARRQETQYF.

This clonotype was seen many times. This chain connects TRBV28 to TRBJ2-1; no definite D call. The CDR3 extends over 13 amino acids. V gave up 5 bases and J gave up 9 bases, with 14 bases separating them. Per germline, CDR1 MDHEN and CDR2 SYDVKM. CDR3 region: CASSPQVAPEQFF. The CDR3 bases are TGTGCCAGCAGTCCCCAAGTAGCTCCTGAGCAGTTCTTC.

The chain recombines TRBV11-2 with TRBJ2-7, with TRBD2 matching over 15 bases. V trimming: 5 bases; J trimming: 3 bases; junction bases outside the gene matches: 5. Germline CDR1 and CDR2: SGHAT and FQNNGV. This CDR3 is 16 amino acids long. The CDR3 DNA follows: TGTGCCAGCAGCCCAAGGACTAGCGGGGGGGACTACGAGCAGTACGTC. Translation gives CASSPRTSGGDYEQYV.

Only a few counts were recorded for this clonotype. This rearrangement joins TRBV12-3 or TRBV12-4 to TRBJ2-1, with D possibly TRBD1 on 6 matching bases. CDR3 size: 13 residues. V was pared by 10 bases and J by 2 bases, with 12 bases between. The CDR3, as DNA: TGTGCCATAAGACAGGATCCCTACAATGAGCAGTTCTTC. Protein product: CAIRQDPYNEQFF.

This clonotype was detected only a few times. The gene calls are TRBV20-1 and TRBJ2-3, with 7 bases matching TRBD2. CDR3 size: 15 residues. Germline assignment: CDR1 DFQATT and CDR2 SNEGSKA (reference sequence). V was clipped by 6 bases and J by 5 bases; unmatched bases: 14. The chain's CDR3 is CSAALRAGDRDTQYF. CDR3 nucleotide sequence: TGCAGTGCCGCCCTCCGGGCGGGGGACCGAGATACGCAGTATTTT.

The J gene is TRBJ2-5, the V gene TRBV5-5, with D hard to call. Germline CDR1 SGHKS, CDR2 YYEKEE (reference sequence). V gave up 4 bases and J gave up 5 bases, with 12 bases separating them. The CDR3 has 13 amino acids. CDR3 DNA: TGTGCCAGCAGCCTTCCGTCGATGGAGACCCAGTACTTC. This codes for CASSLPSMETQYF.

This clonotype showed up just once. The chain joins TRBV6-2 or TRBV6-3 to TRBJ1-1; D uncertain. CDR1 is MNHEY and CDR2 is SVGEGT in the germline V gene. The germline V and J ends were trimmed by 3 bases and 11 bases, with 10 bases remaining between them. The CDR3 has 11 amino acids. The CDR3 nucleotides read TGTGCCAGCAGTTATGAGGGAGAGGCTTTCTTT. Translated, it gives CASSYEGEAFF.

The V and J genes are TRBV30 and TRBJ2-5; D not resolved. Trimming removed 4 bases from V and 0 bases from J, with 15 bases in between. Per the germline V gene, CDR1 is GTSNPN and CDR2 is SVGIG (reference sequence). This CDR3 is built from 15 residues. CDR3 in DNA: TGTGCCTGGATTGGCAGGCAGACGTACCAAGAGACCCAGTACTTC. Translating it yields CAWIGRQTYQETQYF. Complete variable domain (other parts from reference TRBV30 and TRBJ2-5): SQTIHQWPATLVQPVGSPLSLECTVEGTSNPNLYWYRQAAGRGLQLLFYSVGIGQISSEVPQNLSASRPQDRQFILSSKKLLLSDSGFYLCAWIGRQTYQETQYFGPGTRLLVL.

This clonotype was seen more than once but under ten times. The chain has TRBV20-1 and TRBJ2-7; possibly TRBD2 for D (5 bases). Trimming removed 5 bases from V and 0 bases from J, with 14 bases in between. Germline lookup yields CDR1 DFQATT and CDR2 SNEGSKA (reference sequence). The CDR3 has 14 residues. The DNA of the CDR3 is TGCAGTGCTTCATACCGGGAACCCTCCTACGAGCAGTACTTC. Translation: CSASYREPSYEQYF.

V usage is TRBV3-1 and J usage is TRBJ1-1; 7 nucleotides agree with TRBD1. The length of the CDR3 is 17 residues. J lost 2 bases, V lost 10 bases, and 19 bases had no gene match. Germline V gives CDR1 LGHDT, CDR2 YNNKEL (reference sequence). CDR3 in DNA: TGTGCCAACGCCAAACTGGGACAGTGCGAGGAAAACACTGAAGCTTTCTTT. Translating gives CANAKLGQCEENTEAFF. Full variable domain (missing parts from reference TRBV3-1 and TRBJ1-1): DTAVSQTPKYLVTQMGNDKSIKCEQNLGHDTMYWYKQDSKKFLKIMFSYNNKELIINETVPNRFSPKSPDKAHLNLHINSLELGDSAVYFCANAKLGQCEENTEAFFGQGTRLTVV.

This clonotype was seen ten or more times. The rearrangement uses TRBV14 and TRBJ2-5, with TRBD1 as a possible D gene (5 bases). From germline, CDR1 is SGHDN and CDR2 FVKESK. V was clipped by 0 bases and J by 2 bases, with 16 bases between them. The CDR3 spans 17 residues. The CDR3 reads CASSQDKTAVRQETQYF. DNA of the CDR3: TGTGCCAGCAGCCAAGATAAGACAGCTGTACGTCAAGAGACCCAGTACTTC.

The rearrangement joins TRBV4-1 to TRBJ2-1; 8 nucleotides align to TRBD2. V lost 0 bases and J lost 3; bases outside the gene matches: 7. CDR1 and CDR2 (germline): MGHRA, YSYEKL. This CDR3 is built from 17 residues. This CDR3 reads CASSQDPGGGHYNEQFF. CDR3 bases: TGCGCCAGCAGCCAAGATCCGGGGGGGGGCCACTACAATGAGCAGTTCTTC.

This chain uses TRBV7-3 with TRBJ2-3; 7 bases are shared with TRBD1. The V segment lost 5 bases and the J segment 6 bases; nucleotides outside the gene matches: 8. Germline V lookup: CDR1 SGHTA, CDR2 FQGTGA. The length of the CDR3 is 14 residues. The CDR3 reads CASSLTGDSDTQYF. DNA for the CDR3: TGTGCCAGCAGCCTCACAGGGGATTCCGATACGCAGTATTTT.

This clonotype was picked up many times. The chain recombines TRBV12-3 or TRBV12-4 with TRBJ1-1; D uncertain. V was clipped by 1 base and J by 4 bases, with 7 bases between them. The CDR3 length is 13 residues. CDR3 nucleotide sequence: TGTGCCAGCAGTTTAGTCTGGAGCACTGAAGCTTTCTTT. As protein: CASSLVWSTEAFF.

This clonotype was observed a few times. DNA for the CDR3: TGTGCCAGCAGTGAAGTTGGGCTAGCGGGGGCAGGCAATGAGCAGTTCTTC. Its protein product is CASSEVGLAGAGNEQFF. V is TRBV25-1 and J is TRBJ2-1; TRBD2 aligns across 10 bases. From germline, CDR1 is MGHDK and CDR2 SYGVNS. V was clipped by 2 bases and J by 6 bases; unmatched bases: 10. The CDR3 extends over 17 amino acids.

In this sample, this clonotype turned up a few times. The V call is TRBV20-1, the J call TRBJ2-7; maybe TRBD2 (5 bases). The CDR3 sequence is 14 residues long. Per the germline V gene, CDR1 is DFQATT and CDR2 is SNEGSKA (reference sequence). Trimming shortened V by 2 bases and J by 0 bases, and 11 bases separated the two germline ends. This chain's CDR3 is CSARRPSSSYEQYF. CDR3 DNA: TGCAGTGCTAGACGTCCTAGCAGCTCCTACGAGCAGTACTTC.

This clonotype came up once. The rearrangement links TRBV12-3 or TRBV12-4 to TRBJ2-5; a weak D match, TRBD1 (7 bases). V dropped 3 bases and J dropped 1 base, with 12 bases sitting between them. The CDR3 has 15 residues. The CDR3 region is CASSLPGDSQETQYF. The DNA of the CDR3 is TGTGCCAGCAGTTTGCCGGGGGACAGCCAAGAGACCCAGTACTTC.

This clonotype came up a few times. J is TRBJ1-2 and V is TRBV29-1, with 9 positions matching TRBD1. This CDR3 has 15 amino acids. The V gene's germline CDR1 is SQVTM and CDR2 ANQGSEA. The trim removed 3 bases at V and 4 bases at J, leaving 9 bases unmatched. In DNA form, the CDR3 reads TGCAGCGTTGAGGGGGGAACAGGGGGCGGCTATGGCTACACCTTC. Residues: CSVEGGTGGGYGYTF. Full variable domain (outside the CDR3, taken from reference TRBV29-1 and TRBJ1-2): SAVISQKPSRDICQRGTSLTIQCQVDSQVTMMFWYRQQPGQSLTLIATANQGSEATYESGFVIDKFPISRPNLTFSTLTVSNMSPEDSSIYLCSVEGGTGGGYGYTFGSGTRLTVV.

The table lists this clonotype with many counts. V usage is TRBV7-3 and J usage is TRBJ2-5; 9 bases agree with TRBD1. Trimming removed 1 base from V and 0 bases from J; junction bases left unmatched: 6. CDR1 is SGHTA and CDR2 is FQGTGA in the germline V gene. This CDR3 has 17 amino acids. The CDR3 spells CASSLMGTGTYQETQYF. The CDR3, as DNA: TGTGCCAGCAGCTTAATGGGGACAGGGACGTACCAAGAGACCCAGTACTTC. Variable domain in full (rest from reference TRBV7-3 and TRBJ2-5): GAGVSQTPSNKVTEKGKYVELRCDPISGHTALYWYRQSLGQGPEFLIYFQGTGAADDSGLPNDRFFAVRPEGSVSTLKIQRTERGDSAVYLCASSLMGTGTYQETQYFGPGTRLLVL.

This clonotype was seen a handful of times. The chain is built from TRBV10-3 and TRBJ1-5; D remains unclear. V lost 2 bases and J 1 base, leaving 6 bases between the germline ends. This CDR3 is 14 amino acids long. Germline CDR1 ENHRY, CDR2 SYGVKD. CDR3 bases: TGTGCCATCAGTGAGCAAGGGAGCAATCAGCCCCAGCATTTT. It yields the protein CAISEQGSNQPQHF.

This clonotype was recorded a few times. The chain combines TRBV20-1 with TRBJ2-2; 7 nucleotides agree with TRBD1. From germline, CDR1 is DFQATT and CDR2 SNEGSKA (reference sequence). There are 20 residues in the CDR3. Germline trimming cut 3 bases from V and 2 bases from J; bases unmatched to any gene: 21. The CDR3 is CSASRRWDRNGNLNTGELFF. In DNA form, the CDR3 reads TGCAGTGCTAGTCGTCGGTGGGACAGAAATGGTAATCTCAACACCGGGGAGCTGTTTTTT.

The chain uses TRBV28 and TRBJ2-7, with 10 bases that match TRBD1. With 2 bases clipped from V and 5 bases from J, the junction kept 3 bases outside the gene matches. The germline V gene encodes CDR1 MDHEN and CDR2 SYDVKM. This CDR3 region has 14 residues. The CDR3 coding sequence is TGTGCCAGCAGTTTAAGGGACAGGGGAAACGAGCAGTACGTC. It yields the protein CASSLRDRGNEQYV.

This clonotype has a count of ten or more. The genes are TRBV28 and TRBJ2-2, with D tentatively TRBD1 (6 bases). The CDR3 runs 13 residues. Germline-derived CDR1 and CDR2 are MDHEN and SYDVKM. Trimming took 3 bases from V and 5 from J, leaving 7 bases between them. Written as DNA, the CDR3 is TGTGCCAGCAGTTTCCAGGGGACCGGGGAGCTGTTTTTT. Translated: CASSFQGTGELFF.

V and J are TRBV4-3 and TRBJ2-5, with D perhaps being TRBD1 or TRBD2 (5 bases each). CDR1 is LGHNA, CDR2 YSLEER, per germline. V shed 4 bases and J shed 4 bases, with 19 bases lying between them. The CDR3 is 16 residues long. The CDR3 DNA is TGCGCCAGCAGCCTAGGGACGAGGAGAGTAGGAGAGACCCAGTACTTC. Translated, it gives CASSLGTRRVGETQYF.

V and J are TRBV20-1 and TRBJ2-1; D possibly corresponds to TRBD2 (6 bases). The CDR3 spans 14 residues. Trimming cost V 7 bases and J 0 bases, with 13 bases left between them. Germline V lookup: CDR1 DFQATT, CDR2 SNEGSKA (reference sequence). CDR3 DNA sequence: TGCAGTGGGAGTGGACTACCCTCCTACAATGAGCAGTTCTTC. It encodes CSGSGLPSYNEQFF.